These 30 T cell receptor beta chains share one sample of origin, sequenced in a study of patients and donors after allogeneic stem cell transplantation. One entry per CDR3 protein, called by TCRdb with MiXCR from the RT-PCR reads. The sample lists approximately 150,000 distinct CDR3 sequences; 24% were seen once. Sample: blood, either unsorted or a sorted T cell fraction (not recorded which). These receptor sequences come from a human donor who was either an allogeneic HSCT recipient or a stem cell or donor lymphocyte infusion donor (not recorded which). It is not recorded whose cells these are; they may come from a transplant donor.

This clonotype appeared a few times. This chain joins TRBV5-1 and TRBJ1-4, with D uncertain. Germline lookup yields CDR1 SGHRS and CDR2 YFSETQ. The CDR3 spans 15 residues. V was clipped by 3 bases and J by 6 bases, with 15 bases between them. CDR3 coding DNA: TGCGCCAGCAGCTCAAGGACGGGCTCGGATGAAAAACTGTTTTTT. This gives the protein CASSSRTGSDEKLFF.

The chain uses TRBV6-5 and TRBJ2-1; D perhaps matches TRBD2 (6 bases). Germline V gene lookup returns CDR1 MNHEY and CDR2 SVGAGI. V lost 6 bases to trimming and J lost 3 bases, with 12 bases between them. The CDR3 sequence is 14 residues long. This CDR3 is CASRLWGDYNEQFF. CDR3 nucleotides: TGTGCCAGCAGACTTTGGGGGGACTACAATGAGCAGTTCTTC.

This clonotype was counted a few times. The CDR3 sequence is CATSLAGETDTQYF. The CDR3 nucleotides are TGTGCCACCTCTCTAGCGGGGGAAACGGATACGCAGTATTTT. V gene TRBV9 combines with J gene TRBJ2-3; 10 positions match TRBD2. The CDR3 length is 14 residues. V trimming: 9 bases; J trimming: 6 bases; junction bases outside the gene matches: 10. Germline CDR1 reads SGDLS; CDR2 reads YYNGEE.

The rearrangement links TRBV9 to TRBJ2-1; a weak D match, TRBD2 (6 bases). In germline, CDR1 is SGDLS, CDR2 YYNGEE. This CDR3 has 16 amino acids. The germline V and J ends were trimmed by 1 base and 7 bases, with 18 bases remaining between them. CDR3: CASSVWGRAAGNEQFF. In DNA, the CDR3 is TGTGCCAGCAGCGTATGGGGCAGAGCCGCGGGGAATGAGCAGTTCTTC.

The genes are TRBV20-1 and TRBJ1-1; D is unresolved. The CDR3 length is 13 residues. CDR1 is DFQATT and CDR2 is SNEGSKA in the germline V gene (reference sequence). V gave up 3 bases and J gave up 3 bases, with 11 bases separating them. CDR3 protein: CSASRTLDTEAFF. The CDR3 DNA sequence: TGCAGTGCTAGTCGGACTTTAGACACTGAAGCTTTCTTT.

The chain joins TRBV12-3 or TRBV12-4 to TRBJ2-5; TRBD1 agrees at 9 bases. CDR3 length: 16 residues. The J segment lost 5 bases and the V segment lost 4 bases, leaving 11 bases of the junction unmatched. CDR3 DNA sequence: TGTGCCAGCAGTTGGGGACAGGGCAGGGGGATTGAGACCCAGTACTTC. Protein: CASSWGQGRGIETQYF.

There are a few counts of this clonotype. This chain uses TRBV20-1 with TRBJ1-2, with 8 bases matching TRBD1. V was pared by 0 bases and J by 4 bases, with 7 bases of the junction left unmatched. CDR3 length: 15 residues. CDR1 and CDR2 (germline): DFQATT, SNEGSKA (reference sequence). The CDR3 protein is CSARDGQGALYGYTF. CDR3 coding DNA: TGCAGTGCTAGAGATGGGCAGGGGGCCCTCTATGGCTACACCTTC.

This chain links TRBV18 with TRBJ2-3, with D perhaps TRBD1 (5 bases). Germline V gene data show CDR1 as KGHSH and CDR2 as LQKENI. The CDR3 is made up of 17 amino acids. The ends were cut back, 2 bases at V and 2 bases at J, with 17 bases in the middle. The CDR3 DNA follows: TGTGCCAGCTCACCAGGGGCTCGCGCCACATTCACAGATACGCAGTATTTT. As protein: CASSPGARATFTDTQYF.

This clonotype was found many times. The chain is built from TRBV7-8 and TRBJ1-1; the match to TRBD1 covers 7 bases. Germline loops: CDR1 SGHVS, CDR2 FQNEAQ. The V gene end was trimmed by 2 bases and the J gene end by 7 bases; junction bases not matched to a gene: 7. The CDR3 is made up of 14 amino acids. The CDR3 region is CASSLHPGTVEAFF. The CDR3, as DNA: TGTGCCAGCAGCTTACACCCCGGGACAGTTGAAGCTTTCTTT.

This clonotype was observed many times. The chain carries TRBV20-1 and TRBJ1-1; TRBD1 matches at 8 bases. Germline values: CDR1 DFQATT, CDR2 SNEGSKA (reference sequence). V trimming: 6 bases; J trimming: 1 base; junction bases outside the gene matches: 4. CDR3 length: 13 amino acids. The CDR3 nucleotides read TGCAGTGCCCAGGGGGCCCCGAACACTGAAGCTTTCTTT. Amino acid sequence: CSAQGAPNTEAFF.

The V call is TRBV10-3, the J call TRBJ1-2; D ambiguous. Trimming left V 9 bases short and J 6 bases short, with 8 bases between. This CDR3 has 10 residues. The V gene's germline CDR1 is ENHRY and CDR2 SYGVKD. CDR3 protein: CAIGGDGYTF. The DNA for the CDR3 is TGTGCCATTGGTGGGGATGGCTACACCTTC.

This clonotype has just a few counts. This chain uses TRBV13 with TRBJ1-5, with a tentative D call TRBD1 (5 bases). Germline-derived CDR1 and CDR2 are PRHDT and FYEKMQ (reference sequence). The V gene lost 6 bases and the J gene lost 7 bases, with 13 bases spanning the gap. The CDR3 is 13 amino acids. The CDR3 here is CASSQLGAQPQHF. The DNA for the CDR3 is TGTGCCAGCAGTCAATTAGGGGCACAGCCCCAGCATTTT. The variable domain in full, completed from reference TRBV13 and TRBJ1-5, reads AAGVIQSPRHLIKEKRETATLKCYPIPRHDTVYWYQQGPGQDPQFLISFYEKMQSDKGSIPDRFSAQQFSDYHSELNMSSLELGDSALYFCASSQLGAQPQHFGDGTRLSIL.

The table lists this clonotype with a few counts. Here the CDR3 reads CAIRADPRYEQYF. CDR3 sequence (DNA): TGTGCCATCAGAGCCGACCCCCGCTACGAGCAGTACTTC. The chain recombines TRBV10-3 with TRBJ2-7; D is unclear. The V gene lost 6 bases and the J gene lost 3 bases, with 12 bases spanning the gap. The CDR3 covers 13 residues. The germline gives CDR1 ENHRY, CDR2 SYGVKD.

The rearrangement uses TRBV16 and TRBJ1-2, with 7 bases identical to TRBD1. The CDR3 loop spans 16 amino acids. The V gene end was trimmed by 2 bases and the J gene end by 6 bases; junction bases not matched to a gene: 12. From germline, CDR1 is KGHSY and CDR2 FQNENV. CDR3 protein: CASSQMATGRRNGYTF. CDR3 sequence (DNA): TGTGCCAGCAGCCAAATGGCGACAGGGAGGCGGAATGGCTACACCTTC.

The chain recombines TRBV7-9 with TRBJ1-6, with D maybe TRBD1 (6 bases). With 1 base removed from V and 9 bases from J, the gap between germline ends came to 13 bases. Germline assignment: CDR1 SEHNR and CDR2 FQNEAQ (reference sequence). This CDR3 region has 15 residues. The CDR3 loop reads CASSLDREFGSPLHF. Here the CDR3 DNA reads TGTGCCAGCAGCTTAGACAGGGAGTTTGGTTCACCCCTCCACTTT.

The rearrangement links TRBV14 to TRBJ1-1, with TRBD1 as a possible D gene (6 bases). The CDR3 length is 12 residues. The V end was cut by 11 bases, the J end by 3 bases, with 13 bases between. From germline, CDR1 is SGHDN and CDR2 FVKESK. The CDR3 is CASGAVYTEAFF. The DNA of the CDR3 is TGTGCCTCGGGGGCCGTATACACTGAAGCTTTCTTT.

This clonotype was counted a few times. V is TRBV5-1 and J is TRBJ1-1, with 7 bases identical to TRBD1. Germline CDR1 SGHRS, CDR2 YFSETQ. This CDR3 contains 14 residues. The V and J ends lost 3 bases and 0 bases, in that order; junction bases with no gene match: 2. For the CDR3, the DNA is TGCGCCAGCAGCTGGGACAGCATGAACACTGAAGCTTTCTTT. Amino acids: CASSWDSMNTEAFF.

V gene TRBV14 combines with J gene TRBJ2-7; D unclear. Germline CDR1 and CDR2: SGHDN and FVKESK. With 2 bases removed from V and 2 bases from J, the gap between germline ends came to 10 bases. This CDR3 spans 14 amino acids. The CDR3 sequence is CASSQLLGPYEQYF. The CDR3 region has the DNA TGTGCCAGCAGCCAACTATTGGGCCCCTACGAGCAGTACTTC.

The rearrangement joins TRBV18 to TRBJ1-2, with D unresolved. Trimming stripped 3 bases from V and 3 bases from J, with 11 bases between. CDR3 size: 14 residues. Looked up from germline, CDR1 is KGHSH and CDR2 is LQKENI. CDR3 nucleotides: TGTGCCAGCTCACCCGTACGGAATCACTATGGCTACACCTTC. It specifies CASSPVRNHYGYTF.

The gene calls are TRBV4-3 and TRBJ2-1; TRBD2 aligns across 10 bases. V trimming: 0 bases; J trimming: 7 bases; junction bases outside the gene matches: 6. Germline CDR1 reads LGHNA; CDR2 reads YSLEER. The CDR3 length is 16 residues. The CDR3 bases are TGCGCCAGCAGCCAAGATCGTAGCGGGAGGATTAATGAGCAGTTCTTC. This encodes CASSQDRSGRINEQFF.

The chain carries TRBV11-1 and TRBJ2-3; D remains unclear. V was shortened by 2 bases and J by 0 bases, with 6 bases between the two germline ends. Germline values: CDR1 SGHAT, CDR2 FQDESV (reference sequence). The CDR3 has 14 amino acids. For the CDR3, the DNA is TGTGCCAGCAGCTTAACCCCAAGCACAGATACGCAGTATTTT. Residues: CASSLTPSTDTQYF.

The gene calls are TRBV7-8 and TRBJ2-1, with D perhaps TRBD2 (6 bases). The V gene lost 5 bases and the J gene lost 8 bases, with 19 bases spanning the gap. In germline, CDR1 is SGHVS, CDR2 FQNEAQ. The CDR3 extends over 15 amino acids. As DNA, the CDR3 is TGTGCCAGCAGCGACACTAGCACCCGTGGGGATGAGCAGTTCTTC. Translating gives CASSDTSTRGDEQFF.

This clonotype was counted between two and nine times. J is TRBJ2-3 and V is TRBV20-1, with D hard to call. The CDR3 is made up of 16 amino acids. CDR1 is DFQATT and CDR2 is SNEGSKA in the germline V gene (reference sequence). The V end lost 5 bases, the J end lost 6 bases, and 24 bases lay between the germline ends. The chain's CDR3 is CSAFPSAASGRDTQYF. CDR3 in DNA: TGCAGTGCTTTCCCCTCCGCGGCCTCCGGTCGGGATACGCAGTATTTT.

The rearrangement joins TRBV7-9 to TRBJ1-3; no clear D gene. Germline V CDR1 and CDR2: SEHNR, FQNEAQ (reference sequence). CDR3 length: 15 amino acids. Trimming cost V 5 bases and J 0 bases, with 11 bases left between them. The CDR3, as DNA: TGTGCCAGCAGCCCCCACGTGGCCTCTGGAAACACCATATATTTT. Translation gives CASSPHVASGNTIYF. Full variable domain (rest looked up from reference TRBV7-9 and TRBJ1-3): DTGVSQNPRHKITKRGQNVTFRCDPISEHNRLYWYRQTLGQGPEFLTYFQNEAQLEKSRLLSDRFSAERPKGSFSTLEIQRTEQGDSAMYLCASSPHVASGNTIYFGEGSWLTVV.

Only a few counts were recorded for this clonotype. The CDR3 region has the DNA TGCGCCAGCAGCTTGGTATCAGGCCCTCGGCTGGGTAATGAAAAACTGTTTTTT. It translates to CASSLVSGPRLGNEKLFF. The chain has TRBV5-1 and TRBJ1-4; D gene unclear. CDR1 and CDR2 from the germline V gene are SGHRS and YFSETQ. This CDR3 spans 18 amino acids. V lost 0 bases and J lost 4, with 19 bases in between.

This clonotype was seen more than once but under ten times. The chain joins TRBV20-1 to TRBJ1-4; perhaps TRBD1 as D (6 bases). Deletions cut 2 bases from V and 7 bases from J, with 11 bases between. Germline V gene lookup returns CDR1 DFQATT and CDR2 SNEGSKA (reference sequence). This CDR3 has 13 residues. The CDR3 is CSARTDSREKLFF. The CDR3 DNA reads TGCAGTGCTAGAACGGACAGCCGTGAAAAACTGTTTTTT.

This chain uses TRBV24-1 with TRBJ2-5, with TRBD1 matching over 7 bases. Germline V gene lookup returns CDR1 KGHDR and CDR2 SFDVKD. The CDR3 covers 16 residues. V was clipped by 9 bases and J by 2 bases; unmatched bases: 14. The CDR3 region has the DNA TGTGCCACCGGGGACAGCCCGAGTGGAAAACAAGAGACCCAGTACTTC. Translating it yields CATGDSPSGKQETQYF.

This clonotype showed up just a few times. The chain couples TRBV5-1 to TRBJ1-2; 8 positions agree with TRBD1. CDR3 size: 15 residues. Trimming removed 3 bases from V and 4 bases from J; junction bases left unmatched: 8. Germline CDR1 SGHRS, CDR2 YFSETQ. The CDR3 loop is CASSYGTGFGYGYTF. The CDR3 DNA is TGCGCCAGCAGCTATGGGACAGGATTCGGCTATGGCTACACCTTC.

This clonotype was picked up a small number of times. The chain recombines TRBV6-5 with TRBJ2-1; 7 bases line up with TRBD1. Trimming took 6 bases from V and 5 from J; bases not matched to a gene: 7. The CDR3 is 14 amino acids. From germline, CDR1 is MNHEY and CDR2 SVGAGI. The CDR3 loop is CASRGVRGNNEQFF. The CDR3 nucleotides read TGTGCCAGCAGGGGAGTCAGGGGGAACAATGAGCAGTTCTTC.

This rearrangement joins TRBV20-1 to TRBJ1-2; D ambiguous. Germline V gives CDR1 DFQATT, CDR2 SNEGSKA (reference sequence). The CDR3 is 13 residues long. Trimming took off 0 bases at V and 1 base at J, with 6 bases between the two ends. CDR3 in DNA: TGCAGTGCTAGAGAGCCGATTAACTATGGCTACACCTTC. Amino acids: CSAREPINYGYTF.